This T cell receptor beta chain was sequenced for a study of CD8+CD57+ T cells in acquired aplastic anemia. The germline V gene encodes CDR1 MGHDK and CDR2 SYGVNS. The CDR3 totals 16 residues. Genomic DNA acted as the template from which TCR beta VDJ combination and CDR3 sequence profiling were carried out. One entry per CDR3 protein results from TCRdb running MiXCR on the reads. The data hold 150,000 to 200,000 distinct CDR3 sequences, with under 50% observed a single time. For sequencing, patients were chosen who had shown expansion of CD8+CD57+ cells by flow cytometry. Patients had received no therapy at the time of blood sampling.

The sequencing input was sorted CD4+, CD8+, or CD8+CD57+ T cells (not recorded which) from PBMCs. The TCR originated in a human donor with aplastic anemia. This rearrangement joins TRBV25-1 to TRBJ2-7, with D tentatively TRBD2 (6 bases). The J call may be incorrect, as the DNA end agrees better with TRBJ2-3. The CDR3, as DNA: TGTGCCAGCAGTGAAGCGTCGGGGCCGCGGGGAGATACGCAGTATTTT. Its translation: CASSEASGPRGDTQYF.